This T cell receptor (beta chain) comes out of a study of cytomegalovirus exposure and HLA in healthy donors. About the research overall: Across a few hundred genotyped donors, around 82% landed in the Caucasian-associated ancestry cluster.

Healthy bone marrow donors made up the donors. The study ran its PCR with 60 Vbeta and 13 Jbeta primers. Method: immunoSEQ multiplex PCR; TCRdb's copy keeps in-frame clones and lacks some. The table has some 110,000 clones, under 85% seen once. Trimming at V came to 2 bases and at J to 6 bases, leaving 6 bases not matched to a gene. The CDR3 is 15 residues long. Germline CDR1 and CDR2: MNHNS and SASEGT. The V and J genes are TRBV6-1 and TRBJ2-1, with 8 bases fitting TRBD2. The sequencing input was PBMCs. This TCR derives from a man aged 25-45 years in good health and CMV-seropositive. This chain's CDR3 is CASSESGGGSNEQFF. The DNA for the CDR3 is TGTGCCAGCAGTGAATCGGGCGGGGGGAGCAATGAGCAGTTCTTC.